This TCR beta chain was sequenced for a study of T cell repertoires in cytomegalovirus infection. Study-level information: Public TCR beta signatures were indicative of both CMV infection and a matching HLA type.

Study-level results: CMV-specific TCR beta clonotypes restricted by HLA-C dominated the ex vivo response. Frequencies of public TCR beta families were cumulated, and this identified carriers of CMV plus the relevant HLA.

Turning to this clonotype: What it recognizes is unknown.

TCRdb re-called the reads through MiXCR, storing one row per CDR3 protein. Seen here are approximately 500,000 distinct CDR3 sequences, around a quarter observed once, and the top ten hold roughly 13%. The TCR originated in a human donor in good health (CMV status not recorded). Some clones in this sample may be carry-over from other donors' samples. Sequencing input: PBMCs.

The CDR3 spells CASSPTAPKQFF. DNA of the CDR3: TGTGCCAGCTCGCCGACAGCCCCCAAGCAGTTCTTC. The chain has TRBV18 and TRBJ2-1, with D perhaps TRBD1 (5 bases). This CDR3 has 12 amino acids. Trimming pared 6 bases from V and 11 bases from J, leaving 14 bases between. CDR1 and CDR2 from the germline V gene are KGHSH and LQKENI.